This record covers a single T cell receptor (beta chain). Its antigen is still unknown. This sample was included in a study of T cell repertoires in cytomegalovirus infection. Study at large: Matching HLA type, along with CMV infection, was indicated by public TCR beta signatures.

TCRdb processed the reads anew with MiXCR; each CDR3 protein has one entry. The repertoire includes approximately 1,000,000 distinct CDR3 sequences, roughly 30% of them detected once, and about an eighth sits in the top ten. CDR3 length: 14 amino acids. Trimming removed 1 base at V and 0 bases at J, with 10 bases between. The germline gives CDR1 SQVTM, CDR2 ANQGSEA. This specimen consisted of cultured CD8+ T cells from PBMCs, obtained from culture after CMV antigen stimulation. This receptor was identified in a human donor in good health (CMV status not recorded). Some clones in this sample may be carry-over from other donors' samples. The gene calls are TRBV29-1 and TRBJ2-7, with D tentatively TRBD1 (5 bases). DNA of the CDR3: TGCAGCGTTGAAGGGGGCTCAAACTCCTACGAGCAGTACTTC. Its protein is CSVEGGSNSYEQYF.